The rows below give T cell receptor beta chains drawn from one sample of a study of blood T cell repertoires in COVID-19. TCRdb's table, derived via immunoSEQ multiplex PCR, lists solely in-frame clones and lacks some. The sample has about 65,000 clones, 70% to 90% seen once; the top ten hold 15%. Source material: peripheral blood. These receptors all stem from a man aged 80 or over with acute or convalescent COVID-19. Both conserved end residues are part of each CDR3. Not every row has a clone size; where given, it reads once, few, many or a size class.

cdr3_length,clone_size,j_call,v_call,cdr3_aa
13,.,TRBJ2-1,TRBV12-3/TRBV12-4,CASSSRTDNEQFF
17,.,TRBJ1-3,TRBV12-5,CASGLGGQPSSGNTIYF
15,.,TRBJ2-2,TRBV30,CAWSVAGGVAGELFF
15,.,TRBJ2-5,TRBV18,CASSPPARTQETQYF
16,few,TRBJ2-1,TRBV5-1,CASSRDREGSYNEQFF
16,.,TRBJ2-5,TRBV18,CASSPRLTGGEETQYF
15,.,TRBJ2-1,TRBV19,CASSVTGGSGNEQFF
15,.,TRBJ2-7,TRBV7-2,CASSVLGQGVYEQYF
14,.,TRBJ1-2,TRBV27,CASSFRQGRSGYTF
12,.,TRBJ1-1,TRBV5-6,CASSLGRTEAFF
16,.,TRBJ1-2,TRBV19,CASSIAYREANYGYTF
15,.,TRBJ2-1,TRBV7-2,CASSWTSGGANEQFF
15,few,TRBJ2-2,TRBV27,CASSRGTQNTGELFF
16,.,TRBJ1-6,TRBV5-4,CASSGSWGGSNSPLHF
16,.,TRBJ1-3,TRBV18,CASSPSEGAYGNTIYF
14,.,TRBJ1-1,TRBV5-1,CASSLAGKNTEAFF
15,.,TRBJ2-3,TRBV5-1,CASSSSGGEEDTQYF
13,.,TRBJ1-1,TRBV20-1,CSASGSANTEAFF
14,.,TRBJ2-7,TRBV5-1,CASRPAGGPGEQYF
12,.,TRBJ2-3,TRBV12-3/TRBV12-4,CASSETSDTQYF
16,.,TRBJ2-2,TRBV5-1,CASSERQGRGTGELFF
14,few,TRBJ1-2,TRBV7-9,CASSAGTGLLGYTF
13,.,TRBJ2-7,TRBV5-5,CASSPYLAYEQYF
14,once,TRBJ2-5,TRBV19,CASTPGQVQETQYF
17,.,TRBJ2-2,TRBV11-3,CASTKPRQGANTGELFF
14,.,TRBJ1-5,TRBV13,CASSAGGLKQPQHF
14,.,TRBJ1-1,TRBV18,CASSMDSMNTEAFF
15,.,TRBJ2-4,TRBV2,CASSTQGVLGNIQYF
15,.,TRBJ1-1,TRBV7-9,CASSLLTGMNTEAFF
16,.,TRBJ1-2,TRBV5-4,CASSVSGTGGWYGYTF
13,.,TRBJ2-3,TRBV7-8,CASSLDGRGTQYF
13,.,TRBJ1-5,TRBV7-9,CASSRDRDQPQHF
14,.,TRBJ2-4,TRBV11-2,CASSLSQGGNIQYF
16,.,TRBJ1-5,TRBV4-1,CASSQDQGTGNQPQHF
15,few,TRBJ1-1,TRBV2,CASSFEGVVNTEAFF
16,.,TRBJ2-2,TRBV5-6,CASSPRAQGSAGELFF
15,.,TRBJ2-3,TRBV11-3,CASSLGTRRTDTQYF
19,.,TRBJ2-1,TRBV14,CASSHRPLAGDGSYNEQFF
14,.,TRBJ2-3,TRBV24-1,CATSATTFPDTQYF
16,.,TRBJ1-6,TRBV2,CASSELGVLGNSPLHF
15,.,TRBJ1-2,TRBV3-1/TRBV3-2,CASSLTLDPSYGYTF
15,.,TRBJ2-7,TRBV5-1,CASSFGSGGGKEQYF
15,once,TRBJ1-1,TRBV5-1,CASSPQTGEYTEAFF
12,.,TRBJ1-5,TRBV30,CAIGQWDQPQHF
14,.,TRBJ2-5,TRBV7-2,CASSLGLPQETQYF
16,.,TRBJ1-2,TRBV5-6,CASSLGTGVAYYGYTF
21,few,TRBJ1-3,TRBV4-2,CASSQDVRGGPNRNSGNTIYF
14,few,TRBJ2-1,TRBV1,CTSSGTSTDNEQFF
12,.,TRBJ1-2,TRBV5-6,CASSTGVGGYTF
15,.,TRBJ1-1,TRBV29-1,CSVDWDRGRSLEAFF
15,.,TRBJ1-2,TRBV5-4,CASSLARDRGNGYTF
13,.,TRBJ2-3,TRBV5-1,CASSYDRTDTQYF
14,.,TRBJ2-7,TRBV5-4,CASSHGGDSYEQYF
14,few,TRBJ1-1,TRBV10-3,CAIREGVGDTEAFF
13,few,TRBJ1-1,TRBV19,CASSVKRGTEAFF
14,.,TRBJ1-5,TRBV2,CASRAGIWDQPQHF
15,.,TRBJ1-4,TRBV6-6,CASSYSRQGNEKLFF
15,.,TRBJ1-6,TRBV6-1,CASSDNWAGYSPLHF
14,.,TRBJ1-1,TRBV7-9,CASSLLFSGSEAFF